The 20 T cell receptor beta chains below were found in one sample sequenced in a study of OX40 agonist ivuxolimab in advanced cancers. Using immunoSEQ multiplex PCR, the repertoire was profiled, and TCRdb retains in-frame clones only, with some absent. Found here are under 45,000 clones, roughly four fifths of them singletons; the top ten hold roughly 2.7%. The specimen was CD4+ or CD8+ T cells sorted from blood, collected in a trial of the OX40 agonist ivuxolimab. All receptors come from an adult with an advanced solid tumor such as melanoma, head and neck, liver or kidney cancer.

The chain is built from TRBV15 and TRBJ1-2; 9 bases map to TRBD1. CDR1 is LNHNV, CDR2 YYDKDF, per germline (reference sequence). The V gene end was trimmed by 4 bases and the J gene end by 8 bases; junction bases not matched to a gene: 5. The CDR3 extends over 13 amino acids. CDR3: CATSIRTGEGYTF. In DNA, the CDR3 is TGTGCCACCAGCATCCGGACAGGGGAAGGCTACACCTTC. Full variable domain (remainder filled in from reference TRBV15 and TRBJ1-2): DAMVIQNPRYQVTQFGKPVTLSCSQTLNHNVMYWYQQKSSQAPKLLFHYYDKDFNNEADTPDNFQSRRPNTSFCFLDIRSPGLGDTAMYLCATSIRTGEGYTFGSGTRLTVV.

The CDR3 DNA reads TGCGCCAGCAGTCCTCCCCGTATCCTCCCTAACTATGGCTACACCTTC. The encoded protein is CASSPPRILPNYGYTF. The chain uses TRBV23-1 and TRBJ1-2; no clear D gene. TRBV23-1 is noted as an ORF with a role that remains uncertain. V shed 4 bases and J shed 0 bases, with 15 bases lying between them. The CDR3 spans 16 residues.

The chain recombines TRBV13 with TRBJ2-1, with 7 bases aligning to TRBD1. The CDR3 is made up of 16 amino acids. Germline assignment: CDR1 PRHDT and CDR2 FYEKMQ (reference sequence). The ends lost 8 bases at V and 7 bases at J; junction bases unmatched: 17. CDR3 loop: CASAAYGTGVGNEQFF. The CDR3 DNA sequence: TGTGCCAGCGCTGCCTACGGCACAGGGGTGGGTAATGAGCAGTTCTTC.

This chain joins TRBV7-2 and TRBJ2-7, with D possibly TRBD2 on 5 matching bases. This CDR3 region has 14 residues. V dropped 3 bases and J dropped 1 base, with 10 bases sitting between them. Germline V gene data show CDR1 as SGHTA and CDR2 as FQGNSA. In nucleotides, the CDR3 is TGTGCCAGCAGCTTCTCCAGCGGTTCCTACGAGCAGTACGTC. This encodes CASSFSSGSYEQYV.

V is TRBV5-5 and J is TRBJ2-2, with D possibly matching TRBD1 (5 bases). Looked up from germline, CDR1 is SGHKS and CDR2 is YYEKEE (reference sequence). Trimming took off 0 bases at V and 7 bases at J, with 10 bases between the two ends. The length of the CDR3 is 14 residues. The CDR3 region has the DNA TGTGCCAGCAGCTTGGCCCAGGGTGGCGGGGAGCTGTTTTTT. It codes for CASSLAQGGGELFF.

This chain connects TRBV14 to TRBJ2-2; D is unresolved. Deletions cut 1 base from V and 3 bases from J, with 3 bases between. Germline values: CDR1 SGHDN, CDR2 FVKESK. This CDR3 comprises 13 residues. The CDR3 sequence is CASSQVHTGELFF. The CDR3, as DNA: TGTGCCAGCAGCCAAGTCCACACCGGGGAGCTGTTTTTT. The full variable domain, its missing parts supplied by reference TRBV14 and TRBJ2-2, is EAGVTQFPSHSVIEKGQTVTLRCDPISGHDNLYWYRRVMGKEIKFLLHFVKESKQDESGMPNNRFLAERTGGTYSTLKVQPAELEDSGVYFCASSQVHTGELFFGEGSRLTVL.

This chain connects TRBV5-5 to TRBJ1-1; maybe TRBD1 (5 bases). Germline-derived CDR1 and CDR2 are SGHKS and YYEKEE (reference sequence). V was clipped by 4 bases and J by 0 bases, with 19 bases between them. The CDR3 length is 17 residues. For the CDR3, the DNA is TGTGCCAGCAGCCCGCATGGGGACGGGCGAATGAACACTGAAGCTTTCTTT. Translation: CASSPHGDGRMNTEAFF.

This sequence joins TRBV6-6 and TRBJ1-2; no clear D. Between the trimmed V and J ends, which lost 0 bases and 5 bases, there was a span of 13 bases. This CDR3 spans 15 amino acids. The V gene's germline CDR1 is MNHNY and CDR2 SVGAGI (reference sequence). This chain's CDR3 is CASSYSKRLRYGYTF. The CDR3 DNA is TGTGCCAGCAGTTACTCGAAGCGGCTTAGATATGGCTACACCTTC.

The J gene is TRBJ2-2, the V gene TRBV25-1; no reliable D call. The CDR3 is made up of 14 amino acids. Germline values: CDR1 MGHDK, CDR2 SYGVNS. Trimming removed 0 bases at V and 7 bases at J, with 9 bases between. In DNA, the CDR3 is TGTGCCAGCAGTGAATATGGATCGGGCGGGGAGCTGTTTTTT. This gives the protein CASSEYGSGGELFF.

This sequence joins TRBV5-4 and TRBJ2-5; no definite D call. CDR1 is SGHNT, CDR2 YYREEE, per germline (reference sequence). V was cut by 1 base and J by 5 bases, with 15 bases left in between. The CDR3 totals 15 residues. CDR3 region: CASSLIPGPGETQYF. In DNA form, the CDR3 reads TGTGCCAGCAGCTTGATTCCGGGCCCCGGGGAGACCCAGTACTTC.

The V and J genes are TRBV14 and TRBJ1-1, with unresolved D. Germline values: CDR1 SGHDN, CDR2 FVKESK. This CDR3 comprises 13 residues. V was pared by 1 base and J by 5 bases, with 8 bases between. The CDR3 DNA sequence: TGTGCCAGCAGCCAAGCTTACGTTACTGAAGCTTTCTTT. It is translated as CASSQAYVTEAFF.

The chain carries TRBV7-3 and TRBJ2-1, with 8 bases lining up with TRBD1. V was clipped by 0 bases and J by 4 bases; unmatched bases: 2. Germline CDR1 reads SGHTA; CDR2 reads FQGTGA. CDR3 length: 15 amino acids. The CDR3 sequence: CASSLTGDRYNEQFF. The CDR3 DNA reads TGTGCCAGCAGCTTAACGGGGGACAGGTACAATGAGCAGTTCTTC. Drawing the rest from reference TRBV7-3 and TRBJ2-1, the complete variable domain is GAGVSQTPSNKVTEKGKYVELRCDPISGHTALYWYRQSLGQGPEFLIYFQGTGAADDSGLPNDRFFAVRPEGSVSTLKIQRTERGDSAVYLCASSLTGDRYNEQFFGPGTRLTVL.

The rearrangement uses TRBV27 and TRBJ2-7; 7 nucleotides agree with TRBD2. Germline CDR1 is MNHEY and CDR2 is SMNVEV (reference sequence). V was clipped by 5 bases and J by 7 bases; unmatched bases: 2. The CDR3 runs 11 residues. The CDR3 sequence: CASSPGGEQYV. The CDR3 DNA follows: TGTGCCAGCAGTCCGGGAGGAGAGCAGTACGTC.

The J gene is TRBJ1-1, the V gene TRBV11-2, with D uncertain. This CDR3 has 13 residues. Germline V gene sequence: CDR1 SGHAT, CDR2 FQNNGV. With 0 bases removed from V and 8 bases from J, the gap between germline ends came to 10 bases. CDR3 nucleotides: TGTGCCAGCAGCTTAGAGCGGCAGCAAGAAGCTTTCTTT. It yields the protein CASSLERQQEAFF.

The gene calls are TRBV7-9 and TRBJ2-1; TRBD2 agrees at 10 bases. The CDR3 consists of 16 residues. The J segment lost 2 bases and the V segment lost 5 bases, leaving 6 bases of the junction unmatched. CDR1 is SEHNR and CDR2 is FQNEAQ in the germline V gene (reference sequence). CDR3 residues: CASSPGLARAYNEQFF. In DNA, the CDR3 is TGTGCCAGCAGCCCGGGACTAGCGAGGGCCTACAATGAGCAGTTCTTC.

The V gene is TRBV13, the J gene TRBJ2-1; TRBD2 agrees at 7 bases. After removal of 4 bases from V and 5 bases from J, the junction contained 5 bases not matched to a gene. The germline gives CDR1 PRHDT, CDR2 FYEKMQ (reference sequence). The CDR3 extends over 14 amino acids. The CDR3 sequence: CASSSMGLNNEQFF. DNA of the CDR3: TGTGCCAGCAGCTCCATGGGACTAAACAATGAGCAGTTCTTC.

This clone has only a few counts. V usage is TRBV6-6 and J usage is TRBJ2-1; the D gene is possibly TRBD1 (6 bases). CDR1 MNHNY and CDR2 SVGAGI come from the germline V gene (reference sequence). V shed 6 bases and J shed 5 bases, with 17 bases lying between them. The CDR3 extends over 15 amino acids. The DNA for the CDR3 is TGTGCCAGCAGGACGGACAGCCGGCCCCACAATGAGCAGTTCTTC. Protein: CASRTDSRPHNEQFF.

This chain uses TRBV6-1 with TRBJ1-2, with a tentative D call TRBD1 (5 bases). V gave up 0 bases and J gave up 6 bases, with 11 bases separating them. CDR1 is MNHNS and CDR2 is SASEGT in the germline V gene. This CDR3 region has 14 residues. The DNA of the CDR3 is TGTGCCAGCAGTGAAGCGGGGCCACGAAATGGCTACACCTTC. This codes for CASSEAGPRNGYTF.

To note about this clone: Other DNA sequences in the same sample also yield this CDR3. This chain links TRBV18 with TRBJ1-1; D call uncertain. Germline V CDR1 and CDR2: KGHSH, LQKENI. The CDR3 is made up of 13 amino acids. Trimming removed 2 bases from V and 1 base from J, with 5 bases in between. CDR3 DNA sequence: TGTGCCAGCTCACCAGCGGGGAACACTGAAGCTTTCTTT. The encoded protein is CASSPAGNTEAFF.

In its sample, this clone was seen a few times. The rearrangement joins TRBV6-5 to TRBJ1-2, with 7 bases lining up with TRBD1. V trimming: 2 bases; J trimming: 8 bases; junction bases outside the gene matches: 5. Germline assignment: CDR1 MNHEY and CDR2 SVGAGI. The CDR3 length is 13 residues. For the CDR3, the DNA is TGTGCCAGCAGTTACAGGGGGCTGAGGGGCTACACCTTC. Translation: CASSYRGLRGYTF.